These 7 T cell receptor beta chains originate from one sample sequenced in a study of blood T cell repertoires in COVID-19 (dated by TCRdb to about 2020). The library relied on the immunoSEQ multiplex PCR assay. In its TCRdb copy, this immuneACCESS table keeps in-frame sequences only and misses some clones. Where compared with another copy, unresolved V genes explain less than half of these, and the others have no known cause. In this sample the table shows a few hundred thousand clones, over 75% of which occur a single time. Jointly, the top ten make up approximately 0.7% of the sample. The sequenced sample consisted of peripheral blood. Receptor source: a human donor in a cohort sampled during active COVID-19.

This chain connects TRBV7-9 to TRBJ2-7, with 7 positions matching TRBD2. The CDR3 loop spans 14 amino acids. With 8 bases clipped from V and 1 base from J, the junction kept 8 bases outside the gene matches. Germline V CDR1 and CDR2: SEHNR, FQNEAQ (reference sequence). The chain's CDR3 is CASAKLAPSYEQYF. CDR3 DNA: TGTGCCAGCGCAAAACTAGCGCCTTCCTACGAGCAGTACTTC.

V is TRBV15 and J is TRBJ1-2; perhaps TRBD1 as D (5 bases). CDR3 length: 16 amino acids. V lost 0 bases and J lost 7, with 18 bases in between. CDR1 is LNHNV, CDR2 YYDKDF, per germline (reference sequence). CDR3: CATSRDLPDRVGGYTF. The CDR3 DNA reads TGTGCCACCAGCAGAGATCTCCCAGACAGAGTAGGTGGCTACACCTTC.

The chain combines TRBV9 with TRBJ1-2; no reliable D call. The CDR3 is made up of 15 amino acids. V lost 0 bases and J lost 0, with 9 bases in between. Germline CDR1 SGDLS, CDR2 YYNGEE. In DNA, the CDR3 is TGTGCCAGCAGCGTAGATGGCCGTCCTAACTATGGCTACACCTTC. This translates into CASSVDGRPNYGYTF.

The CDR3 bases are TGTGCCAGCAGTGACTCCGACGGGACAGGGAAAGGGACTAGCGGGAGTCCCTACAATGAGCAGTTCTTC. This codes for CASSDSDGTGKGTSGSPYNEQFF. The genes are TRBV6-4 and TRBJ2-1; 14 bases agree with TRBD2. In germline, CDR1 is MRHNA, CDR2 SNTAGT. The CDR3 totals 23 residues. V trimming: 0 bases; J trimming: 2 bases; junction bases outside the gene matches: 18.

The CDR3, as DNA: TGTGCCAGCAGTCGACAGGGTGCCTACAATGAGCAGTTCTTC. Its translation is CASSRQGAYNEQFF. The chain recombines TRBV6-5 with TRBJ2-1; 7 bases are shared with TRBD1. The CDR3 spans 14 residues. The germline V gene has CDR1 MNHEY and CDR2 SVGAGI. Germline trimming cut 5 bases from V and 2 bases from J; bases unmatched to any gene: 3.

This rearrangement joins TRBV5-1 to TRBJ2-7; tentative D call: TRBD1 (5 bases). This CDR3 is 13 amino acids long. V was shortened by 3 bases and J by 1 base, with 8 bases between the two germline ends. Germline V lookup: CDR1 SGHRS, CDR2 YFSETQ. The CDR3 reads CASSSDRSYEQYF. The DNA of the CDR3 is TGCGCCAGCAGCTCCGACAGATCCTACGAGCAGTACTTC.

This clone was recorded once. V gene TRBV28 combines with J gene TRBJ2-4; tentative D call: TRBD1 (6 bases). This CDR3 contains 16 residues. The V end lost 6 bases, the J end lost 1 base, and 16 bases lay between the germline ends. Germline values: CDR1 MDHEN, CDR2 SYDVKM. CDR3 protein: CASRPQGGLAKNIQYF. The CDR3 bases are TGTGCCAGCAGGCCACAGGGCGGCTTGGCCAAAAACATTCAGTACTTC.